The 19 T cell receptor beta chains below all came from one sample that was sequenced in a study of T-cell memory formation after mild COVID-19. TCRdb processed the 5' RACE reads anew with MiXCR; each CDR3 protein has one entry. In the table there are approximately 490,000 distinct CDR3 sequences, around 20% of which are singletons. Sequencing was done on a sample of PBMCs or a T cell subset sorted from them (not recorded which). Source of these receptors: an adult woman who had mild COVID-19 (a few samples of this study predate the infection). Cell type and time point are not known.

CDR3 region: CASSPRTSGIYFNDEQFF. The CDR3 nucleotides are TGTGCCAGCAGCCCTCGGACTAGCGGGATTTATTTTAACGATGAGCAGTTCTTC. The rearrangement links TRBV9 to TRBJ2-1, with TRBD2 identical over 12 bases. This CDR3 region has 18 residues. The germline CDR1 and CDR2 sequences are SGDLS and YYNGEE. Trimming took 4 bases from V and 8 from J; bases not matched to a gene: 16.

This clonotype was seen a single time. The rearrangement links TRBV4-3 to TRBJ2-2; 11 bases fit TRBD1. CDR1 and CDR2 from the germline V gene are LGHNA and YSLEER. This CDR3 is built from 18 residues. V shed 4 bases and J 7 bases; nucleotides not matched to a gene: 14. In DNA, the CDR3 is TGCGCCAGCAGCCGAGAGCGCCCCCGGACAGGGGGCGGCGGGGAGCTGTTTTTT. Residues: CASSRERPRTGGGGELFF.

CDR3 nucleotides: TGCGCCAGCAGACCGACAGGGGGCATTGTGAACACCGGGGAGCTGTTTTTT. Translating gives CASRPTGGIVNTGELFF. This chain joins TRBV4-1 and TRBJ2-2; 10 bases match TRBD1. Trimming removed 6 bases from V and 1 base from J; junction bases left unmatched: 8. The CDR3 length is 17 residues. Per the germline V gene, CDR1 is MGHRA and CDR2 is YSYEKL.

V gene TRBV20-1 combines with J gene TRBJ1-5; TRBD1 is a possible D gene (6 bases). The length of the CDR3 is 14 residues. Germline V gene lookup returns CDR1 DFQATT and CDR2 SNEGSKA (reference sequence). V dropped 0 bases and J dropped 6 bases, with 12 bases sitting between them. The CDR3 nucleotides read TGCAGTGCTAGAGATCAGGGGTTAGGTCAGCCCCAGCATTTT. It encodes CSARDQGLGQPQHF.

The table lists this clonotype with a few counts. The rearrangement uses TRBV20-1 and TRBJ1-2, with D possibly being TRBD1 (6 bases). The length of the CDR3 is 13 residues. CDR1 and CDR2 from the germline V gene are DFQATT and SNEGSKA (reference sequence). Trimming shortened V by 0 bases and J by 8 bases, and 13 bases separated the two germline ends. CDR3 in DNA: TGCAGTGCTAGAGATGGCCAGGGGATCGGCTACACCTTC. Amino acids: CSARDGQGIGYTF.

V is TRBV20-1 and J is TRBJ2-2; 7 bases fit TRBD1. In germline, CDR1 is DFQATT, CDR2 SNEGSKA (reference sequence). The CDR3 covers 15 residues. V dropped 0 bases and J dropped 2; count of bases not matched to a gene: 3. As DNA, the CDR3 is TGCAGTGCTAGAGAACAGGGGCGAAACACCGGGGAGCTGTTTTTT. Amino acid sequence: CSAREQGRNTGELFF.

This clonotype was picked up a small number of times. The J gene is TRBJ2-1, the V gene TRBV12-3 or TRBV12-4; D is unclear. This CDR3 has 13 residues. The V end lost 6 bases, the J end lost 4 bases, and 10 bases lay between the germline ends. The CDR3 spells CASRLNLYNEQFF. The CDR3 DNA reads TGTGCCAGCAGACTTAACTTGTACAATGAGCAGTTCTTC.

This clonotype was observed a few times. The CDR3 DNA follows: TGCAGTGCTAGAGATCCGGCCTCGTATAGCAATCAGCCCCAGCATTTT. This codes for CSARDPASYSNQPQHF. The chain carries TRBV20-1 and TRBJ1-5, with D uncertain. Deletions cut 0 bases from V and 0 bases from J, with 12 bases between. Germline values: CDR1 DFQATT, CDR2 SNEGSKA (reference sequence). The CDR3 has 16 residues.

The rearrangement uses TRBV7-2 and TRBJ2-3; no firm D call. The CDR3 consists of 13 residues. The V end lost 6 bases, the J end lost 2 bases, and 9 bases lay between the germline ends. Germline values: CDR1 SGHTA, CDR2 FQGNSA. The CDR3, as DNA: TGTGCCAGCAGGTGGAGCCCCACAGATACGCAGTATTTT. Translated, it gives CASRWSPTDTQYF.

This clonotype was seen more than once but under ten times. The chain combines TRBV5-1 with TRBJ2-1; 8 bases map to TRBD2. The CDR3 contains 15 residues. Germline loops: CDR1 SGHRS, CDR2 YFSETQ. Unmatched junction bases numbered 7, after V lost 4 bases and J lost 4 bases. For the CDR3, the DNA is TGCGCCAGCAGCCCCCGGGAGGGCGCGTACAATGAGCAGTTCTTC. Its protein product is CASSPREGAYNEQFF.

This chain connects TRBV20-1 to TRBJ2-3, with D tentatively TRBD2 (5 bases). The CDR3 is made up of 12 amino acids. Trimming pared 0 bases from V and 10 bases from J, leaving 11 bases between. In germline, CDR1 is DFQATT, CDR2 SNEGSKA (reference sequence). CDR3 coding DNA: TGCAGTGCTAGAGATAGCGTTAAAGCGCAGTATTTT. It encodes CSARDSVKAQYF.

The CDR3 DNA reads as TGTGCCAGCAGCTTAAATCCGGCTCTGCCTGACACTGAAGCTTTCTTT. It is translated as CASSLNPALPDTEAFF. The genes are TRBV7-3 and TRBJ1-1; D call uncertain. The CDR3 is 16 residues long. From germline, CDR1 is SGHTA and CDR2 FQGTGA. V was pared by 1 base and J by 3 bases, with 15 bases between.

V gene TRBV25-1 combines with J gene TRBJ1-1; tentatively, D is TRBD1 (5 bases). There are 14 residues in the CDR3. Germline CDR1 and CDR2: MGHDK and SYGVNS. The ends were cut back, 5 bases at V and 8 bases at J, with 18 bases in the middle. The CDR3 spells CASSQVGQGDEAFF. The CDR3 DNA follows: TGTGCCAGCAGTCAAGTGGGGCAGGGCGACGAAGCTTTCTTT.

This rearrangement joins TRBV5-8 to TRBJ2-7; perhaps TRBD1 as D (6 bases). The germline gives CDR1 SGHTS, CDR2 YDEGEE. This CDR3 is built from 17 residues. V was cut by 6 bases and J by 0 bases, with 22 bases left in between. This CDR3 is CASTKGVDRPSSYEQYF. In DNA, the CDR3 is TGTGCCAGCACCAAGGGGGTGGATCGCCCGTCCTCCTACGAGCAGTACTTC.

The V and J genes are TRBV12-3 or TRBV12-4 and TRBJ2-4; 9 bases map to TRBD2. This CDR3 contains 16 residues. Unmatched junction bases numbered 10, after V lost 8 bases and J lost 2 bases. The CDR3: CASAVSGRRSKNIQYF. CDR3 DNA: TGTGCCAGCGCCGTTAGCGGGAGAAGGTCCAAAAACATTCAGTACTTC.

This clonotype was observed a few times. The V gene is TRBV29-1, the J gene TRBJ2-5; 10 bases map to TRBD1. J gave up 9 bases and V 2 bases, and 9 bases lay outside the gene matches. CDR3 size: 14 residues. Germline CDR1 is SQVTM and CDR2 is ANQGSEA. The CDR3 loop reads CSVELGTGVGAQYF. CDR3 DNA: TGCAGCGTTGAACTTGGGACAGGGGTAGGGGCCCAGTACTTC.

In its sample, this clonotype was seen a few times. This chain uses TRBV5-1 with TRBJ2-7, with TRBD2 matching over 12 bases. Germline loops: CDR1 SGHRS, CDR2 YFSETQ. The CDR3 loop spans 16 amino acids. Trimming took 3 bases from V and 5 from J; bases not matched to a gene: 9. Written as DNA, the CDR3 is TGCGCCAGCAGCTCCAGGGCGCTAGCGGGAGGGAACGAGCAGTACTTC. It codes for CASSSRALAGGNEQYF.

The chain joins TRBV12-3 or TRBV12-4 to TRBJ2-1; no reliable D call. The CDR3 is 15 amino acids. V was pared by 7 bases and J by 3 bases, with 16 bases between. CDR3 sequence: CASTDRARNYNEQFF. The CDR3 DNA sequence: TGTGCCAGCACCGACCGGGCGAGAAACTACAATGAGCAGTTCTTC.

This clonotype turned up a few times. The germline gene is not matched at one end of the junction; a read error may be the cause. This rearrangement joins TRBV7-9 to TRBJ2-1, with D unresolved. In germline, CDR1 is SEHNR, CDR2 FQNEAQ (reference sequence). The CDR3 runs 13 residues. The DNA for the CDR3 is TGTGCCAGCAGCCCCGAGTCCTTCAATGAGCAGTTCTTC. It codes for CASSPESFNEQFF.